A selection of T cell receptor beta chains follows, all from one sample in a study of blood T cell repertoires in COVID-19. Sequenced by immunoSEQ multiplex PCR; TCRdb stores in-frame clones only, minus some. The sample lists about 270,000 clones; 86% were seen once. Source material: peripheral blood. Source of these receptors: a woman in her 30s with COVID-19, enrolled during active disease. The CDR3 runs from the conserved cysteine through the conserved F or W. A D gene is named only where the DNA matches it firmly.

j_call v_call d_call cdr3_aa
TRBJ2-3 TRBV9 - CASSVSHGGTDTQYF
TRBJ2-1 TRBV19 TRBD2 CASSIARGGLGEQFF
TRBJ2-7 TRBV4-1 - CASSQVAGEQYF
TRBJ2-7 TRBV28 - CASSTSTGYNEQYF
TRBJ1-1 TRBV5-1 TRBD1 CASSLGDRATEAFF
TRBJ2-7 TRBV7-8 TRBD2 CASSPTGLAGGYEQYF
TRBJ1-3 TRBV18 - CASSSNRRDSLGNTIYF
TRBJ1-1 TRBV6-5 TRBD1 CAITRGLYTEAFF
TRBJ2-6 TRBV19 TRBD1 CASSEGQAHSGANVLTF
TRBJ2-1 TRBV10-2 - CATQFRSSYNEQFF
TRBJ2-3 TRBV7-8 TRBD2 CASSFPSGGESTDTQYF
TRBJ2-1 TRBV19 TRBD1 CASSGRDSSGNEQFF
TRBJ2-1 TRBV3-1/TRBV3-2 TRBD2 CASSGTSGGSYNEQFF
TRBJ1-5 TRBV18 - CASSPPEGGQPQHF
TRBJ1-2 TRBV23-1 - CASPMGAPPALPRGYTF
TRBJ2-3 TRBV24-1 TRBD1 CAIGDRLTDTQYF
TRBJ2-5 TRBV2 - CASSQGEETQYF
TRBJ2-3 TRBV24-1 - CATSDLGKGVDTQYF
TRBJ1-2 TRBV20-1 - CSAYWYGYTF
TRBJ1-5 TRBV15 - CATSEGEPQHF
TRBJ2-7 TRBV5-1 TRBD1 CASSLGGTGASYEQYF
TRBJ1-2 TRBV6-6 TRBD1 CASRTVRTDRGVSVTF
TRBJ2-7 TRBV19 TRBD1 CASSTTGGISYEQYF
TRBJ2-7 TRBV3-1/TRBV3-2 TRBD2 CASSQSGLAGNYEQYF
TRBJ2-2 TRBV29-1 - CSVKPSTGELFF
TRBJ1-2 TRBV6-5 - CASSHPRKPYGYTF
TRBJ2-4 TRBV7-8 TRBD2 CASSLPGGGAVNIQYF
TRBJ2-3 TRBV7-9 TRBD2 CASSSGVAGGRADTQYF
TRBJ1-2 TRBV19 TRBD1 CASSLQGAHGYTF
TRBJ1-1 TRBV19 - CASNLITAASMNTEAFF
TRBJ1-1 TRBV3-1/TRBV3-2 TRBD1 CASSQEPQGWNTEAFF
TRBJ1-1 TRBV13 - CASSLGESSEAFF
TRBJ2-1 TRBV5-6 - CASSPPSHKRISNEQFF
TRBJ2-5 TRBV5-1 TRBD1 CASSEGQGAGETQYF
TRBJ2-1 TRBV29-1 TRBD2 CSAQTWGGQQFF
TRBJ1-1 TRBV4-1 - CASSQVEGTEAFF
TRBJ1-1 TRBV6-5 - CASRIGIGANTEAFF
TRBJ1-4 TRBV2 - CASSDIGLRDEKLFF
TRBJ2-5 TRBV27 - CASSFFWGEETQYF
TRBJ1-1 TRBV29-1 - CSGRRGNTEAFF
TRBJ1-1 TRBV11-2 - CASSPYLNTEAFF
TRBJ2-1 TRBV7-2 TRBD2 CASSSTSGGAYNEQFF
TRBJ1-4 TRBV19 - CASSTPIGGRGGEKLFF
TRBJ1-2 TRBV29-1 TRBD1 CSVEQAGTGTNYGYTF
TRBJ1-4 TRBV4-2 - CASSQGGFNEKLFF
TRBJ1-4 TRBV2 - CASKSRGLSNEKLFF
TRBJ2-1 TRBV29-1 - CSVNAGWGNEQFF
TRBJ1-2 TRBV6-2/TRBV6-3 TRBD1 CASSLGTGISGYTF